The 32 T cell receptor beta chains below all came from one sample that was sequenced in a study of response to subunit inactivated influenza vaccine. TCRdb re-analysed the RT-PCR reads in MiXCR, keeping a single row per CDR3 protein. The sample holds more than 250,000 distinct CDR3 sequences, 21% seen once. Sequences were derived from PBMCs from blood, sampled less than 22 months after vaccination. All receptors come from a man aged 50-75 years who received an inactivated influenza vaccine.

This clonotype has more than one count but fewer than ten. This chain joins TRBV5-1 and TRBJ1-2; D gene unclear. Trimming left V 0 bases short and J 4 bases short, with 13 bases between. Germline lookup yields CDR1 SGHRS and CDR2 YFSETQ. The CDR3 totals 15 residues. The CDR3: CASSLEVGRLYGYTF. DNA of the CDR3: TGCGCCAGCAGCTTGGAAGTCGGCAGGCTCTATGGCTACACCTTC.

CDR3 sequence (DNA): TGTGCCAGCAGTTTAAAACGGTTACAGGGGCGCTATGGCTACACCTTC. Its protein is CASSLKRLQGRYGYTF. The chain is built from TRBV12-3 or TRBV12-4 and TRBJ1-2; TRBD1 agrees at 7 bases. V was clipped by 2 bases and J by 4 bases; unmatched bases: 10. The CDR3 consists of 16 residues.

This chain connects TRBV5-5 to TRBJ1-5; D might be TRBD1 (5 bases). Trimming took off 3 bases at V and 7 bases at J, with 17 bases between the two ends. This CDR3 is built from 15 residues. Germline CDR1 SGHKS, CDR2 YYEKEE (reference sequence). The chain's CDR3 is CASSYVAGVGQPQHF. DNA of the CDR3: TGTGCCAGCAGCTACGTAGCGGGGGTAGGGCAGCCCCAGCATTTT. Full variable domain (outside the CDR3, taken from reference TRBV5-5 and TRBJ1-5): DAGVTQSPTHLIKTRGQQVTLRCSPISGHKSVSWYQQVLGQGPQFIFQYYEKEERGRGNFPDRFSARQFPNYSSELNVNALLLGDSALYLCASSYVAGVGQPQHFGDGTRLSIL.

The rearrangement joins TRBV12-3 or TRBV12-4 to TRBJ2-1, with D maybe TRBD1 (5 bases). V gave up 1 base and J gave up 6 bases, with 7 bases separating them. This CDR3 contains 13 residues. The CDR3 nucleotides read TGTGCCAGCAGTTTAGGACAGATCAATGAGCAGTTCTTC. It encodes CASSLGQINEQFF.

This chain uses TRBV21-1 with TRBJ1-2. TRBV21-1 is classified as a pseudogene. The CDR3 is 15 amino acids. The CDR3 is CASSKARTANYGYTF. The CDR3 DNA reads TGTGCCAGCAGCAAAGCTAGGACGGCTAACTATGGCTACACCTTC.

The chain joins TRBV2 to TRBJ2-2; no reliable D call. Germline V gene sequence: CDR1 SNHLY, CDR2 FYNNEI. Deletions cut 1 base from V and 3 bases from J, with 3 bases between. The length of the CDR3 is 13 residues. The chain's CDR3 is CASSEGYTGELFF. CDR3 in DNA: TGTGCCAGCAGTGAAGGGTACACCGGGGAGCTGTTTTTT.

This clonotype turned up a few times. The chain links TRBV6-5 to TRBJ1-2, with D hard to call. Trimming stripped 0 bases from V and 7 bases from J, with 18 bases between. The CDR3 totals 16 residues. Germline values: CDR1 MNHEY, CDR2 SVGAGI. The CDR3 here is CASSYSFQVGSGGYTF. Here the CDR3 DNA reads TGTGCCAGCAGTTACTCATTTCAGGTCGGCTCGGGTGGCTACACCTTC.

This clonotype was observed a handful of times. The chain carries TRBV6-1 and TRBJ1-6, with a possible D match to TRBD1 (6 bases). Germline V gives CDR1 MNHNS, CDR2 SASEGT. This CDR3 is 13 amino acids long. The V end lost 6 bases, the J end lost 7 bases, and 10 bases lay between the germline ends. The CDR3 DNA sequence: TGTGCCAGCAGACCGGGGGCGAATTCACCCCTCCACTTT. Amino acid sequence: CASRPGANSPLHF.

The gene calls are TRBV3-1 and TRBJ1-4; D is unclear. Germline lookup yields CDR1 LGHDT and CDR2 YNNKEL (reference sequence). The CDR3 is made up of 12 amino acids. V lost 8 bases, J lost 12 bases, and 16 bases lay in between. CDR3 coding DNA: TGTGCCAGCCGAAACCGAAACGAAGAACTGTTTTTT. Translation gives CASRNRNEELFF.

This clonotype was observed a handful of times. This chain connects TRBV6-2 or TRBV6-3 to TRBJ2-1; D ambiguous. The CDR3 consists of 11 residues. Trimming took 0 bases from V and 10 from J, leaving 4 bases between them. The germline CDR1 and CDR2 sequences are MNHEY and SVGEGT. CDR3 amino acids: CASSYSGEQFF. The CDR3 bases are TGTGCCAGCAGTTACTCTGGCGAGCAGTTCTTC.

The chain joins TRBV9 to TRBJ2-2; D is unclear. Germline V gene lookup returns CDR1 SGDLS and CDR2 YYNGEE. The CDR3 sequence is 14 residues long. Deletions cut 4 bases from V and 2 bases from J, with 9 bases between. CDR3 in amino acids: CASSSTPNTGELFF. The CDR3 DNA reads as TGTGCCAGCAGCTCAACACCTAACACCGGGGAGCTGTTTTTT.

The V gene is TRBV6-2 or TRBV6-3, the J gene TRBJ2-1; either TRBD1 or TRBD2 may fit D (6 bases each). The germline V and J ends were trimmed by 1 base and 7 bases, with 14 bases remaining between them. CDR1 and CDR2 (germline): MNHEY, SVGEGT. The CDR3 covers 15 residues. In DNA form, the CDR3 reads TGTGCCAGCAGTTACTGGGGGGCGCTTGGGAATGAGCAGTTCTTC. Amino acids: CASSYWGALGNEQFF.

This clonotype has just a few counts. This chain uses TRBV3-1 with TRBJ1-2; the match to TRBD1 covers 9 bases. With 1 base clipped from V and 5 bases from J, the junction kept 14 bases outside the gene matches. The CDR3 contains 18 residues. CDR1 LGHDT and CDR2 YNNKEL come from the germline V gene (reference sequence). CDR3 coding DNA: TGTGCCAGCAGCCAAGTTCTTACCCGGACAGGGGCTATTTATGGCTACACCTTC. Translation: CASSQVLTRTGAIYGYTF.

V gene TRBV18 combines with J gene TRBJ1-2; 7 nucleotides align to TRBD1. The V gene end was trimmed by 5 bases and the J gene end by 4 bases; junction bases not matched to a gene: 13. Germline-derived CDR1 and CDR2 are KGHSH and LQKENI. The CDR3 sequence is 16 residues long. CDR3 coding DNA: TGTGCCAGCTCAGACAAAAACAGGGGCCTTACCTATGGCTACACCTTC. It translates to CASSDKNRGLTYGYTF.

The chain uses TRBV7-6 and TRBJ2-7; 7 nucleotides agree with TRBD2. Germline V gives CDR1 SGHVS, CDR2 FNYEAQ. Trimming took 0 bases from V and 5 from J; bases not matched to a gene: 4. This CDR3 contains 14 residues. This CDR3 is CASSLATAGDEQYF. CDR3 sequence (DNA): TGTGCCAGCAGCTTAGCGACCGCGGGGGACGAGCAGTACTTC.

The chain combines TRBV4-3 with TRBJ2-1; TRBD2 is a possible D gene (7 bases). Trimming pared 1 base from V and 2 bases from J, leaving 12 bases between. The germline V gene encodes CDR1 LGHNA and CDR2 YSLEER. This CDR3 has 16 amino acids. This CDR3 is CASSQGGGAAYNEQFF. CDR3 coding DNA: TGCGCCAGCAGCCAAGGGGGGGGGGCGGCCTACAATGAGCAGTTCTTC.

A remark on this clonotype: A junction boundary mismatches the germline segment, possibly from a read error. The chain combines TRBV4-3 with TRBJ1-6, with D perhaps TRBD1 (5 bases). Germline V lookup: CDR1 LGHNA, CDR2 YSLEER. CDR3 length: 17 residues. The CDR3 reads CASGQGAGSSYNSPLHF. The DNA of the CDR3 is TGCGCCAGCGGCCAAGGGGCAGGGAGCTCCTATAATTCACCCCTCCACTTT.

V usage is TRBV6-2 or TRBV6-3 and J usage is TRBJ1-6, with a weak D call TRBD1 (5 bases). Germline V lookup: CDR1 MNHEY, CDR2 SVGEGT. The CDR3 sequence is 14 residues long. V was pared by 2 bases and J by 9 bases, with 11 bases between. The CDR3 DNA reads as TGTGCCAGCAGTTACACCGTGAGGGGTTCACCCCTCCACTTT. This sequence encodes CASSYTVRGSPLHF.

In this sample, this clonotype turned up a few times. The J gene is TRBJ1-6, the V gene TRBV15; TRBD1 is a possible D gene (5 bases). Germline CDR1 is LNHNV and CDR2 is YYDKDF (reference sequence). V was shortened by 4 bases and J by 7 bases, with 14 bases between the two germline ends. The CDR3 runs to 15 residues. This CDR3 is CATSNLGLQNSPLHF. CDR3 coding DNA: TGTGCCACCAGCAATTTGGGACTGCAGAATTCACCCCTCCACTTT.

The rearrangement joins TRBV20-1 to TRBJ2-5; D not certain. V was pared by 3 bases and J by 1 base, with 6 bases between. The germline V gene encodes CDR1 DFQATT and CDR2 SNEGSKA (reference sequence). The CDR3 extends over 12 amino acids. The CDR3 DNA reads as TGCAGTGCTAGCCGTGTCCAAGAGACCCAGTACTTC. Its translation is CSASRVQETQYF.

This clonotype turned up a few times. V gene TRBV6-5 combines with J gene TRBJ2-7, with 12 nucleotides matching TRBD1. CDR1 is MNHEY, CDR2 SVGAGI, per germline. This CDR3 is 15 amino acids long. The ends lost 4 bases at V and 6 bases at J; junction bases unmatched: 7. CDR3 nucleotides: TGTGCCAGCAGTTTCCCGGGACAGGGGGCGGGCGAGCAGTACTTC. Encoded protein: CASSFPGQGAGEQYF.

Ten or more counts support this clonotype. The CDR3 here is CSAARGTRYEQYF. The CDR3 DNA follows: TGCAGTGCCGCCCGAGGGACCCGGTACGAGCAGTACTTC. The V call is TRBV20-1, the J call TRBJ2-7, with D perhaps being TRBD1 or TRBD2 (5 bases each). Looked up from germline, CDR1 is DFQATT and CDR2 is SNEGSKA (reference sequence). The CDR3 length is 13 residues. Trimming took off 6 bases at V and 4 bases at J, with 16 bases between the two ends.

In this sample, this clonotype turned up a few times. This chain uses TRBV7-2 with TRBJ1-4, with a possible D match to TRBD1 (6 bases). The V end lost 3 bases, the J end lost 7 bases, and 12 bases lay between the germline ends. Germline assignment: CDR1 SGHTA and CDR2 FQGNSA. The CDR3 extends over 14 amino acids. As DNA, the CDR3 is TGTGCCAGCAGCTTCAGGGGAGGTAGTGAAAAACTGTTTTTT. It translates to CASSFRGGSEKLFF.

The CDR3 here is CSARDKGQGVAGPFF. The CDR3 coding sequence is TGCAGTGCTAGAGATAAGGGACAGGGGGTCGCGGGTCCGTTCTTC. The chain has TRBV20-1 and TRBJ2-1; 11 bases match TRBD1. J gave up 15 bases and V 0 bases, and 13 bases lay outside the gene matches. The CDR3 is made up of 15 amino acids. Germline CDR1 and CDR2: DFQATT and SNEGSKA (reference sequence).

This clonotype has just a few counts. The chain joins TRBV20-1 to TRBJ1-5; D might be TRBD1 (6 bases). The CDR3 consists of 14 residues. V lost 5 bases and J lost 1, with 12 bases in between. Germline V CDR1 and CDR2: DFQATT, SNEGSKA (reference sequence). In DNA, the CDR3 is TGCAGTGCTTTCAGGGGTTCGAGCAATCAGCCCCAGCATTTT. This codes for CSAFRGSSNQPQHF.

The rearrangement links TRBV20-1 to TRBJ1-5; TRBD1 agrees at 7 bases. The CDR3 is 14 residues long. The V and J ends lost 1 base and 5 bases, in that order; junction bases with no gene match: 5. The germline V gene encodes CDR1 DFQATT and CDR2 SNEGSKA (reference sequence). The CDR3 sequence is CSARGGDRYQPQHF. CDR3 DNA: TGCAGTGCTAGAGGTGGGGACAGATATCAGCCCCAGCATTTT.

The J gene is TRBJ1-6, the V gene TRBV5-5, with 7 bases identical to TRBD1. Germline values: CDR1 SGHKS, CDR2 YYEKEE (reference sequence). The CDR3 sequence is 15 residues long. V gave up 4 bases and J gave up 11 bases; unmatched junction bases: 12. In DNA form, the CDR3 reads TGTGCCAGCAGCACAACTTACAGGGGACCGGCACCCCTCCACTTT. The encoded protein is CASSTTYRGPAPLHF.

This clonotype was observed many times. The V call is TRBV20-1, the J call TRBJ1-5; tentative D call: TRBD1 (5 bases). CDR1 and CDR2 from the germline V gene are DFQATT and SNEGSKA (reference sequence). There are 12 residues in the CDR3. The V end lost 3 bases, the J end lost 4 bases, and 7 bases lay between the germline ends. The chain's CDR3 is CSASQGNQPQHF. DNA for the CDR3: TGCAGTGCTAGTCAGGGTAATCAGCCCCAGCATTTT.

This clonotype was seen once. CDR3 loop: CASSWGQTTDTQYF. In nucleotides, the CDR3 is TGTGCCAGCAGTTGGGGACAAACCACAGATACGCAGTATTTT. The V call is TRBV6-2 or TRBV6-3, the J call TRBJ2-3; D possibly corresponds to TRBD1 (6 bases). V was clipped by 4 bases and J by 2 bases, with 10 bases between them. This CDR3 is 14 amino acids long. The germline CDR1 and CDR2 sequences are MNHEY and SVGEGT.

The J gene is TRBJ2-3, the V gene TRBV6-2 or TRBV6-3; the D gene is possibly TRBD1 (7 bases). Per the germline V gene, CDR1 is MNHEY and CDR2 is SVGEGT. V was trimmed by 2 bases and J by 12 bases, leaving 24 bases between them. This CDR3 has 16 residues. This CDR3 reads CASSYVPDPARGAQYF. In DNA, the CDR3 is TGTGCCAGCAGTTACGTACCGGACCCTGCCAGGGGGGCTCAGTATTTT.

The table lists this clonotype with a few counts. This chain joins TRBV12-3 or TRBV12-4 and TRBJ1-4; no definite D call. Trimming took 5 bases from V and 1 from J, leaving 2 bases between them. CDR3 length: 12 residues. The CDR3 sequence: CASSGTNEKLFF. The CDR3 DNA sequence: TGTGCCAGCAGTGGAACTAATGAAAAACTGTTTTTT.

This clonotype was counted ten times or more. The V call is TRBV4-3, the J call TRBJ1-2; D gene ambiguous. Trimming pared 1 base from V and 4 bases from J, leaving 10 bases between. CDR1 and CDR2 (germline): LGHNA, YSLEER. The CDR3 length is 14 residues. CDR3 loop: CASSQVKRSYGYTF. For the CDR3, the DNA is TGCGCCAGCAGCCAAGTCAAGAGATCCTATGGCTACACCTTC.